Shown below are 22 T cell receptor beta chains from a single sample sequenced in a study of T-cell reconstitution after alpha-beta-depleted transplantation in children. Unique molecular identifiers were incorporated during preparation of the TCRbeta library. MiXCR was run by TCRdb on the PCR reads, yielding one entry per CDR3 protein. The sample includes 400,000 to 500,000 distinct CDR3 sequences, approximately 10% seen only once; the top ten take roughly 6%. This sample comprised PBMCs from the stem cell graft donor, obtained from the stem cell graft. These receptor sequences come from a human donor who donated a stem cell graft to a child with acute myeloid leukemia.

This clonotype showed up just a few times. The CDR3 DNA follows: TGTGCCAGCCGCTCGACTAGCGGGGGACCAGATACGCAGTATTTT. Protein product: CASRSTSGGPDTQYF. The chain is built from TRBV6-2 or TRBV6-3 and TRBJ2-3; 12 bases fit TRBD2. Germline-derived CDR1 and CDR2 are MNHEY and SVGEGT. Trimming removed 8 bases from V and 4 bases from J; junction bases left unmatched: 7. The CDR3 spans 15 residues.

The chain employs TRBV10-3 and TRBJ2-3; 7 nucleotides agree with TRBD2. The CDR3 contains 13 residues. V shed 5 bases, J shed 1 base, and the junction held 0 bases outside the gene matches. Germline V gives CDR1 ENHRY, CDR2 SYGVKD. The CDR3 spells CAISLAGTDTQYF. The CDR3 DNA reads TGTGCCATCAGTCTAGCGGGCACAGATACGCAGTATTTT.

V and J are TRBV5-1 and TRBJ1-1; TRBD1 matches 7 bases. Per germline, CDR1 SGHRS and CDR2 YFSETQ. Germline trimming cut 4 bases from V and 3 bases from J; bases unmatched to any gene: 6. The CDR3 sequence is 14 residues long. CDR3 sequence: CASSARDSDTEAFF. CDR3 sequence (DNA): TGCGCCAGCAGCGCCCGGGACAGTGACACTGAAGCTTTCTTT.

This chain's CDR3 is CASSLGTSEVTDTQYF. In nucleotides, the CDR3 is TGTGCCAGCAGCTTAGGGACTAGCGAAGTCACAGATACGCAGTATTTT. V and J are TRBV7-2 and TRBJ2-3, with 9 positions matching TRBD2. CDR3 length equals 16 residues. CDR1 and CDR2 from the germline V gene are SGHTA and FQGNSA. V was pared by 1 base and J by 2 bases, with 4 bases of the junction left unmatched. Full variable domain (rest looked up from reference TRBV7-2 and TRBJ2-3): GAGVSQSPSNKVTEKGKDVELRCDPISGHTALYWYRQSLGQGLEFLIYFQGNSAPDKSGLPSDRFSAERTGGSVSTLTIQRTQQEDSAVYLCASSLGTSEVTDTQYFGPGTRLTVL.

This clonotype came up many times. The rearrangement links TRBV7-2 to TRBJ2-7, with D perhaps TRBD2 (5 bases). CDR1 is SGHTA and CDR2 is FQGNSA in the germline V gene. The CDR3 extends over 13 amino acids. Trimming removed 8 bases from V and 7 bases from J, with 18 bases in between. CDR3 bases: TGTGCCAGCGGAGGCTACGAATCTGGGGAGCAGTACTTC. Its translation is CASGGYESGEQYF.

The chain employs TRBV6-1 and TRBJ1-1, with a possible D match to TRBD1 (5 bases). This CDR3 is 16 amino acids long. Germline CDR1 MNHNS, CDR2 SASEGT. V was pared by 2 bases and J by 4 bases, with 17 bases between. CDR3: CASSEPVMGVATEAFF. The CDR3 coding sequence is TGTGCCAGCAGTGAACCGGTAATGGGGGTGGCCACTGAAGCTTTCTTT.

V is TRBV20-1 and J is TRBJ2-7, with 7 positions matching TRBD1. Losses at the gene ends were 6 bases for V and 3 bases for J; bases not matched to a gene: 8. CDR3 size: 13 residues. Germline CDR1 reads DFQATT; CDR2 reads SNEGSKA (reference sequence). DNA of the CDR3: TGCAGTGCGTGGGGACAGTTGGACTACGAGCAGTACTTC. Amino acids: CSAWGQLDYEQYF.

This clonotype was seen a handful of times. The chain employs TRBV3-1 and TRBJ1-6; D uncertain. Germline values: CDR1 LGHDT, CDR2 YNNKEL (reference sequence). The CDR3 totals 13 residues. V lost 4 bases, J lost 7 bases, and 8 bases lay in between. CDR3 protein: CASSPSVNSPLHF. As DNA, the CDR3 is TGTGCCAGCAGCCCATCAGTGAATTCACCCCTCCACTTT.

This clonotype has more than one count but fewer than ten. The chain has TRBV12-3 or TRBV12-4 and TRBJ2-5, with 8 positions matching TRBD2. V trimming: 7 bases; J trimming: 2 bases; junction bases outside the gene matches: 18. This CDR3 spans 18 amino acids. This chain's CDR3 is CASNSRRTSGTPQETQYF. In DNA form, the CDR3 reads TGTGCCAGCAATTCCAGGAGAACTAGCGGAACACCTCAAGAGACCCAGTACTTC.

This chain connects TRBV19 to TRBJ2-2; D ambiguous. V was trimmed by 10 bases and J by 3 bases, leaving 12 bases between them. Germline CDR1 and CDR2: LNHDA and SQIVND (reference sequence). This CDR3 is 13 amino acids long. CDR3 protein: CAIQSGDTGELFF. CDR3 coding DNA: TGTGCCATTCAGTCGGGTGACACCGGGGAGCTGTTTTTT.

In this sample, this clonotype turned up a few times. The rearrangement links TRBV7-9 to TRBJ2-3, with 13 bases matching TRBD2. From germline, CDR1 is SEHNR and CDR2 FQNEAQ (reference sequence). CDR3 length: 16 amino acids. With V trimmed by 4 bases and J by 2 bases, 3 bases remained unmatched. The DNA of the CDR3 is TGTGCCAGCAGCTCGGGACTAGCGGGGCTCACAGATACGCAGTATTTT. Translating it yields CASSSGLAGLTDTQYF.

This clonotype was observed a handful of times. The DNA of the CDR3 is TGCGCCAGCAGCTTGTTATCTCTTCGGCACAATGAGCAGTTCTTC. This encodes CASSLLSLRHNEQFF. This chain joins TRBV5-1 and TRBJ2-1, with D uncertain. V lost 1 base and J 5 bases, leaving 13 bases between the germline ends. The V gene's germline CDR1 is SGHRS and CDR2 YFSETQ. This CDR3 region has 15 residues. Variable domain in full (rest from reference TRBV5-1 and TRBJ2-1): KAGVTQTPRYLIKTRGQQVTLSCSPISGHRSVSWYQQTPGQGLQFLFEYFSETQRNKGNFPGRFSGRQFSNSRSEMNVSTLELGDSALYLCASSLLSLRHNEQFFGPGTRLTVL.

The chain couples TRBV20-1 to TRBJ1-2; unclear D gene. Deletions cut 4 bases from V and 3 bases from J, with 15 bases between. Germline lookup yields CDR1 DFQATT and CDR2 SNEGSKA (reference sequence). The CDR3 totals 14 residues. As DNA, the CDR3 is TGCAGTGCTACTATCACTTCCGGCGACTATGGCTACACCTTC. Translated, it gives CSATITSGDYGYTF.

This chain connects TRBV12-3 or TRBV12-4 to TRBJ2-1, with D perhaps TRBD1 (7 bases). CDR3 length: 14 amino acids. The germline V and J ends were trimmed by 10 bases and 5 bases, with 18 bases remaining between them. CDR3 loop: CATRGGTADNEQFF. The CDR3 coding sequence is TGTGCCACCCGAGGCGGGACAGCTGACAATGAGCAGTTCTTC.

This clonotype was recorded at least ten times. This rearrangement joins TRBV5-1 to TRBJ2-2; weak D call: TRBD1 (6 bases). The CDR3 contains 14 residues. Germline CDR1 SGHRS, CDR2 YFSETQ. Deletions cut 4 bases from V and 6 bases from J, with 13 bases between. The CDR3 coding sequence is TGCGCCAGCAGCGGGGGCGATGGGGCCGGGGAGCTGTTTTTT. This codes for CASSGGDGAGELFF.

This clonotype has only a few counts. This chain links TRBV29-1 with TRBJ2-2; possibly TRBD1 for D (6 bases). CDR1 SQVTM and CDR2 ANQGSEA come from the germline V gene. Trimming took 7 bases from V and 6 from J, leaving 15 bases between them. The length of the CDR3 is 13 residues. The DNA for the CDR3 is TGCAGCGCGAACAGGGCATCAGCCGGGGAGCTGTTTTTT. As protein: CSANRASAGELFF.

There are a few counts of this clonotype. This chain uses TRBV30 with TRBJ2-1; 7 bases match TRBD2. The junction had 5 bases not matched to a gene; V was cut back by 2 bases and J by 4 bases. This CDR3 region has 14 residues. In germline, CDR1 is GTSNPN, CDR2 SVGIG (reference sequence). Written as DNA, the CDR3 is TGTGCCTGGAGTCCGACTAGCCCTTACAATGAGCAGTTCTTC. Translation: CAWSPTSPYNEQFF. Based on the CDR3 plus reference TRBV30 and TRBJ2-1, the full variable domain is SQTIHQWPATLVQPVGSPLSLECTVEGTSNPNLYWYRQAAGRGLQLLFYSVGIGQISSEVPQNLSASRPQDRQFILSSKKLLLSDSGFYLCAWSPTSPYNEQFFGPGTRLTVL.

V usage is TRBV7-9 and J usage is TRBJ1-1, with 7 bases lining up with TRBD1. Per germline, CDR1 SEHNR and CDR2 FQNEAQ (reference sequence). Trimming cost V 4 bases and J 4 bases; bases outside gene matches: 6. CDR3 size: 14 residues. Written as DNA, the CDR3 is TGTGCCAGCAGCTCATTAACAGGGGCCACTGAAGCTTTCTTT. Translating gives CASSSLTGATEAFF.

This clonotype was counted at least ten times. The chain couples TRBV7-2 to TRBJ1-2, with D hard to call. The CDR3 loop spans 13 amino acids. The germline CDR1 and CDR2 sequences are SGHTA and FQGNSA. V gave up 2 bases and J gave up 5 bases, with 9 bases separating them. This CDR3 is CASSLRQAYGYTF. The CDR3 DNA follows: TGTGCCAGCAGCTTAAGGCAGGCATATGGCTACACCTTC.

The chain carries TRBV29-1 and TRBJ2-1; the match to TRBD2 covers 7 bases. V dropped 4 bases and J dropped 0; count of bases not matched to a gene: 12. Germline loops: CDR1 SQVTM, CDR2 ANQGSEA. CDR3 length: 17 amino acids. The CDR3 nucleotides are TGCAGCGTTGCTGGACTAGTGAATCCCAGCTCCTACAATGAGCAGTTCTTC. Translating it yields CSVAGLVNPSSYNEQFF.

The CDR3 loop reads CASSSRRTSGSLDTQYF. The CDR3 coding sequence is TGTGCCAGCAGCTCGAGAAGGACTAGCGGGAGTCTGGATACGCAGTATTTT. The V call is TRBV7-9, the J call TRBJ2-3; the match to TRBD2 covers 13 bases. Germline V gene data show CDR1 as SEHNR and CDR2 as FQNEAQ (reference sequence). This CDR3 contains 17 residues. Trimming took 4 bases from V and 6 from J; bases not matched to a gene: 10.

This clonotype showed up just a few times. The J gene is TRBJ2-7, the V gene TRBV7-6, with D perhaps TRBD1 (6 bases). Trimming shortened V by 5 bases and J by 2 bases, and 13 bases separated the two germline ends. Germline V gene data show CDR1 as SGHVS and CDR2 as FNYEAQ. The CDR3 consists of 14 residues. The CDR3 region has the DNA TGTGCCAGCAGCCCTAGACAGGCTACCTACGAGCAGTACTTC. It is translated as CASSPRQATYEQYF.